This entry lists 3 T cell receptor beta chains sequenced from one sample in a study of blood T cell repertoires in COVID-19. Using immunoSEQ multiplex PCR, the repertoire was profiled, and TCRdb retains in-frame clones only, with some absent. The repertoire includes some 340,000 clones, 83% of them detected once, and roughly 5.1% sits in the top ten. The source material was PBMCs or T cells enriched from blood (not recorded which). These receptors were obtained from a woman in her fifties or sixties who had recovered from COVID-19.

On this clone: Additional DNA sequences in this sample encode the identical CDR3. The rearrangement uses TRBV6-5 and TRBJ1-1; D remains unclear. This CDR3 has 14 amino acids. Germline CDR1 MNHEY, CDR2 SVGAGI. V was shortened by 0 bases and J by 1 base, with 6 bases between the two germline ends. CDR3 protein: CASSYSGRNTEAFF. The CDR3 DNA is TGTGCCAGCAGTTACTCGGGCAGGAACACTGAAGCTTTCTTT.

This chain links TRBV6-5 with TRBJ1-1; TRBD1 aligns across 7 bases. The CDR3 length is 13 residues. The J segment lost 3 bases and the V segment lost 8 bases, leaving 6 bases of the junction unmatched. Germline CDR1 reads MNHEY; CDR2 reads SVGAGI. CDR3 sequence reads: CASPRQGDTEAFF. DNA for the CDR3: TGTGCCAGCCCCCGACAGGGCGACACTGAAGCTTTCTTT.

The count of this clone is one. The chain recombines TRBV6-5 with TRBJ2-7; D not resolved. Germline V gene sequence: CDR1 MNHEY, CDR2 SVGAGI. The V and J ends lost 6 bases and 2 bases respectively, with 11 bases between them. There are 13 residues in the CDR3. CDR3 DNA: TGTGCCAGCAGAAGTCCGGGTACCTACGAGCAGTACTTC. Translating it yields CASRSPGTYEQYF.